The sample holds many counts of the clone carrying this T cell receptor (beta chain). The source of the sample is a study of neurological immune-mediated disorders. TCRdb independently ran MiXCR on the 5' RACE reads; one entry per CDR3 protein. The sample records 80,000 or so distinct CDR3 sequences, approximately 10% being singletons. Trimming took 0 bases from V and 8 from J; bases not matched to a gene: 4. The CDR3 consists of 14 residues. The germline V gene has CDR1 SGHRS and CDR2 YFSETQ. The TCR sequence derives from a man aged 50 or older in good health. This sequence joins TRBV5-1 and TRBJ2-1, with 8 bases identical to TRBD2. Sequenced material: PBMCs. CDR3 DNA sequence: TGCGCCAGCAGCTTGGGGACTAGCTGGGATGAGCAGTTCTTC. Translating it yields CASSLGTSWDEQFF.